Following are 10 T cell receptor beta chains from one sample sequenced in a study of cytomegalovirus exposure and HLA in healthy donors. The PCR ran on 60 Vbeta and 13 Jbeta primers. TCRdb's copy holds only in-frame clones and misses some; the assay was immunoSEQ multiplex PCR. The profile shows roughly 130,000 clones, less than 85% of them singletons. The sequencing input was PBMCs. These receptors were collected from a man under 40 in good health and CMV-seronegative.

This chain joins TRBV4-1 and TRBJ2-7; 10 bases are shared with TRBD2. Germline V gene sequence: CDR1 MGHRA, CDR2 YSYEKL. V gave up 1 base and J gave up 4 bases; unmatched junction bases: 7. The CDR3 is 16 residues long. This CDR3 is CASSQGTSGRIYEQYF. The DNA of the CDR3 is TGCGCCAGCAGCCAAGGGACTAGCGGCCGAATTTACGAGCAGTACTTC.

The J gene is TRBJ1-4, the V gene TRBV28, with D uncertain. The CDR3 loop spans 12 amino acids. Trimming cost V 4 bases and J 7 bases, with 7 bases left between them. CDR1 and CDR2 from the germline V gene are MDHEN and SYDVKM. Here the CDR3 DNA reads TGTGCCAGCAGTTCCCCCGGTGAAAAACTGTTTTTT. Amino acids: CASSSPGEKLFF.

The chain is built from TRBV6-5 and TRBJ2-7; 7 nucleotides align to TRBD1. The germline gives CDR1 MNHEY, CDR2 SVGAGI. V lost 6 bases to trimming and J lost 2 bases; unmatched junction nucleotides: 7. The CDR3 loop spans 14 amino acids. CDR3 residues: CASSYRGTTYEQYF. CDR3 sequence (DNA): TGTGCCAGCAGCTACAGGGGCACGACCTACGAGCAGTACTTC.

The chain has TRBV12-5 and TRBJ2-1; D gene uncertain. The length of the CDR3 is 12 residues. V was pared by 7 bases and J by 7 bases, with 11 bases between. The V gene's germline CDR1 is LGHNT and CDR2 FRNRAP. DNA of the CDR3: TGTGCTAGTGCCCCGTCCGGGAATGAGCAGTTCTTC. It specifies CASAPSGNEQFF.

The J gene is TRBJ2-5, the V gene TRBV7-8, with no clear D. Trimming stripped 0 bases from V and 5 bases from J, with 10 bases between. Germline loops: CDR1 SGHVS, CDR2 FQNEAQ. The CDR3 contains 14 residues. CDR3 loop: CASSLAAGIETQYF. The CDR3 DNA reads as TGTGCCAGCAGCTTAGCGGCAGGTATTGAGACCCAGTACTTC.

V is TRBV27 and J is TRBJ2-1; D unresolved. The CDR3 extends over 11 amino acids. With 5 bases removed from V and 4 bases from J, the gap between germline ends came to 3 bases. Germline assignment: CDR1 MNHEY and CDR2 SMNVEV (reference sequence). CDR3 in DNA: TGTGCCAGCAGTCAATACAATGAGCAGTTCTTC. It is translated as CASSQYNEQFF.

This clone was detected a few times. CDR3: CASSSNKGKGQGASEQYF. DNA for the CDR3: TGTGCCAGCAGCTCAAACAAAGGAAAGGGACAGGGGGCGTCCGAGCAGTACTTC. The chain couples TRBV5-6 to TRBJ2-7; 12 nucleotides agree with TRBD1. V was clipped by 3 bases and J by 6 bases; unmatched bases: 16. CDR1 is SGHDT and CDR2 is YYEEEE in the germline V gene. The CDR3 is 18 amino acids.

This chain joins TRBV5-4 and TRBJ2-7, with 11 bases fitting TRBD2. Germline V gene sequence: CDR1 SGHNT, CDR2 YYREEE (reference sequence). The CDR3 is 15 amino acids. V lost 4 bases, J lost 4 bases, and 7 bases stayed unmatched. The CDR3 sequence: CASSPTSGSQYEQYF. The CDR3 coding sequence is TGTGCCAGCAGCCCTACTAGCGGGAGTCAGTACGAGCAGTACTTC.

The chain employs TRBV28 and TRBJ2-6; D gene ambiguous. The CDR3 has 14 amino acids. Trimming removed 7 bases at V and 0 bases at J, with 7 bases between. Per germline, CDR1 MDHEN and CDR2 SYDVKM. In DNA form, the CDR3 reads TGTGCCAGCACCCTATCCTCTGGGGCCAACGTCCTGACTTTC. It codes for CASTLSSGANVLTF.

This sequence joins TRBV19 and TRBJ2-1; the match to TRBD2 covers 10 bases. This CDR3 is built from 15 residues. The junction had 8 bases not matched to a gene; V was cut back by 7 bases and J by 5 bases. Germline-derived CDR1 and CDR2 are LNHDA and SQIVND (reference sequence). CDR3 nucleotides: TGTGCCAGTACCACACTAGCGGGGCTAAACAATGAGCAGTTCTTC. Its translation is CASTTLAGLNNEQFF.